This TCR beta chain was sequenced during a study of shared clonotypes between healthy human individuals. A remark on this clone: What it binds is not known.

Study outcomes and limitations: All-four-donor shared clonotypes had higher generation probabilities than non-shared clonotypes did.

The method was immunoSEQ multiplex PCR; TCRdb's version includes in-frame clones alone and lacks a portion of them. The sample lists some 1 million clones, about 77% seen once, with around 1.4% in the top ten. CDR3 size: 16 residues. V lost 6 bases to trimming and J lost 0 bases; unmatched junction nucleotides: 7. Germline V gives CDR1 KGHSH, CDR2 LQKENI. This chain connects TRBV18 to TRBJ2-2; 7 nucleotides align to TRBD1. The sequence derives from a man aged 18-30 years in good health. Sequencing was performed on memory CD4+ T cells sorted from blood. Sample subset: CD45RA-negative fraction. The CDR3 region is CASSQEQGPNTGELFF. The CDR3 DNA reads TGTGCCAGCTCCCAAGAACAGGGGCCGAACACCGGGGAGCTGTTTTTT.